This T cell receptor beta chain comes out of a study of blood T cell repertoires in COVID-19. The repertoire was sequenced with immunoSEQ multiplex PCR; TCRdb's copy has only in-frame clones and lacks some. The table includes approximately 250,000 clones, approximately 90% detected once. CDR3 length: 15 residues. Germline values: CDR1 KGHDR, CDR2 SFDVKD. J was trimmed by 5 bases and V by 3 bases; bases with no gene match: 5. The sample was PBMCs or T cells enriched from blood (not recorded which). V gene TRBV24-1 combines with J gene TRBJ2-1; 8 bases fit TRBD2. The clonotype originates from a woman aged 25-40 years with acute COVID-19. The DNA for the CDR3 is TGTGCCACCAGTGATCGTAGCGGGAACGACAATGAGCAGTTCTTC. Its protein is CATSDRSGNDNEQFF.